This TCR beta chain was identified in a study of radiation and T cells in renal cell carcinoma. The protocol was immunoSEQ multiplex PCR, while the TCRdb copy is restricted to in-frame clones and leaves out a portion. The data show 150,000 to 190,000 clones, approximately 88% seen once. Time point meaning: blood 2 weeks post-SBRT. The treatment here: 15 Gy SBRT to primary tumor, nephrectomy 4 weeks later. Serial blood draws occurred at baseline and 2 and 4 weeks post-SBRT. Trimming removed 0 bases at V and 10 bases at J, with 15 bases between. The germline gives CDR1 MNHEY, CDR2 SVGAGI. The CDR3 extends over 14 amino acids.

The TCR originated in a woman aged 50 to 65 with renal cell carcinoma. This specimen consisted of blood, obtained from a patient whose treatment included radiotherapy and nephrectomy. The chain joins TRBV6-5 to TRBJ1-1; maybe TRBD1 (6 bases). The CDR3 region has the DNA TGTGCCAGCAGTTACTCGAGGGTGGGGGCGCGAGCTTTCTTT. This sequence encodes CASSYSRVGARAFF.